These 27 T cell receptor beta chains originate from one sample sequenced in a study of T-cell reconstitution after alpha-beta-depleted transplantation in children (TCRdb year 2016). The method was PCR. Sequenced using an Illumina HiSeq 2500. TCR library preparation used molecular barcoding, with unique molecular identifiers applied to normalize quantification of the TCRbeta repertoire. TCRdb's own reprocessing of the public reads used fastp at Q25 and MiXCR and kept productive beta chains. Records with the same CDR3 protein are collapsed into one entry carrying the most frequent genes and DNA. The sample has about 240,000 distinct CDR3 sequences on record, about 12% of them singletons. The top ten constitute about 2.6% of the sample. The sample consisted of PBMCs from the stem cell graft donor, taken from the stem cell graft. These receptors originate from a human donor who donated a stem cell graft to a child with acute lymphoblastic leukemia.

This clonotype came up many times. The chain links TRBV20-1 to TRBJ2-3; 11 bases agree with TRBD2. This CDR3 spans 17 amino acids. Germline assignment: CDR1 DFQATT and CDR2 SNEGSKA (reference sequence). V lost 3 bases and J lost 3; bases outside the gene matches: 11. CDR3 sequence reads: CSARSSGRAGGTDTQYF. CDR3 bases: TGCAGTGCTAGGAGTAGCGGGAGGGCCGGAGGTACAGATACGCAGTATTTT.

In its sample, this clonotype was seen many times. The chain carries TRBV29-1 and TRBJ2-5, with D maybe TRBD2 (5 bases). Germline values: CDR1 SQVTM, CDR2 ANQGSEA. Between the trimmed V and J ends, which lost 5 bases and 2 bases, there was a span of 15 bases. The CDR3 is made up of 14 amino acids. The CDR3 reads CSVRQRDLQETQYF. The CDR3 DNA reads as TGCAGCGTTCGACAACGGGATCTACAAGAGACCCAGTACTTC.

This rearrangement joins TRBV20-1 to TRBJ2-7, with TRBD1 matching over 9 bases. Per germline, CDR1 DFQATT and CDR2 SNEGSKA (reference sequence). The V gene end was trimmed by 2 bases and the J gene end by 5 bases; junction bases not matched to a gene: 7. The CDR3 is 14 residues long. The CDR3 protein is CSARKDRGKNEQYF. The CDR3 nucleotides are TGCAGTGCTAGAAAAGACAGGGGGAAAAACGAGCAGTACTTC.

The table lists this clonotype with many counts. The rearrangement joins TRBV19 to TRBJ1-1, with D possibly TRBD1 on 6 matching bases. Looked up from germline, CDR1 is LNHDA and CDR2 is SQIVND (reference sequence). Deletions cut 8 bases from V and 3 bases from J, with 19 bases between. The CDR3 covers 15 residues. The CDR3 DNA reads as TGTGCCAGTTTGTCTTACAGGGCAGAGGACACTGAAGCTTTCTTT. Translated, it gives CASLSYRAEDTEAFF. Looking up the rest from reference TRBV19 and TRBJ1-1 gives the full variable domain: DGGITQSPKYLFRKEGQNVTLSCEQNLNHDAMYWYRQDPGQGLRLIYYSQIVNDFQKGDIAEGYSVSREKKESFPLTVTSAQKNPTAFYLCASLSYRAEDTEAFFGQGTRLTVV.

This clonotype was seen ten or more times. V and J are TRBV5-1 and TRBJ2-7; 9 bases agree with TRBD1. J lost 3 bases, V lost 1 base, and 5 bases had no gene match. Germline CDR1 and CDR2: SGHRS and YFSETQ. This CDR3 spans 15 amino acids. This CDR3 reads CASSLSGTGIYEQYF. DNA of the CDR3: TGCGCCAGCAGCTTGTCCGGGACAGGGATCTACGAGCAGTACTTC.

This clonotype was recorded at least ten times. The gene calls are TRBV10-3 and TRBJ2-1, with 9 nucleotides matching TRBD2. CDR1 and CDR2 from the germline V gene are ENHRY and SYGVKD. The junction had 3 bases not matched to a gene; V was cut back by 7 bases and J by 8 bases. The CDR3 runs 12 residues. The CDR3: CAINGGGDEQFF. In DNA, the CDR3 is TGTGCCATCAATGGCGGGGGGGATGAGCAGTTCTTC.

The table lists this clonotype with many counts. The CDR3, as DNA: TGTGCCACCAGTGATTCCAGACCGGGACGGACCTACGAGCAGTACTTC. This gives the protein CATSDSRPGRTYEQYF. The chain uses TRBV24-1 and TRBJ2-7; D possibly matches TRBD1 or TRBD2 (5 bases each). V lost 2 bases, J lost 2 bases, and 15 bases lay in between. This CDR3 region has 16 residues. Germline CDR1 reads KGHDR; CDR2 reads SFDVKD.

Concerning this clonotype: Possible read error: a much larger clone is one base away. The rearrangement uses TRBV12-3 or TRBV12-4 and TRBJ1-3; tentatively, D is TRBD1 (5 bases). The CDR3 is made up of 16 amino acids. The germline V and J ends were trimmed by 7 bases and 4 bases, with 20 bases remaining between them. CDR3 sequence (DNA): TGTGCCAGCACCCTAAACAGGATGCTGATAGGAAACACCATATATTTT. Translated: CASTLNRMLIGNTIYF.

This clonotype was counted many times. CDR3 DNA sequence: TGTGCCAGCAGTGATTTACAGGGGGCCGCCGACCTCTATGGCTACACCTTC. It encodes CASSDLQGAADLYGYTF. The V call is TRBV6-1, the J call TRBJ1-2; 9 bases agree with TRBD1. Germline V gene lookup returns CDR1 MNHNS and CDR2 SASEGT. Unmatched junction bases numbered 12, after V lost 3 bases and J lost 4 bases. The CDR3 extends over 17 amino acids.

Turning to this clonotype: The CDR3 does not end in the conserved phenylalanine or tryptophan, so this is likely a read error. J is TRBJ2-7 and V is TRBV28, with a possible D match to TRBD1 (6 bases). V was clipped by 2 bases and J by 5 bases, with 13 bases between them. The CDR3 is made up of 14 amino acids. Germline assignment: CDR1 MDHEN and CDR2 SYDVKM. The CDR3 sequence: CASSLVSRGHEQYL. CDR3 nucleotide sequence: TGTGCCAGCAGTTTAGTCTCCAGGGGCCACGAGCAGTACTTA.

This clonotype was counted ten times or more. The chain has TRBV5-1 and TRBJ1-3, with D uncertain. The CDR3 has 16 residues. Germline CDR1 is SGHRS and CDR2 is YFSETQ. The ends were cut back, 3 bases at V and 0 bases at J, with 13 bases in the middle. The CDR3 DNA sequence: TGCGCCAGCAGCTCCGGCCCCCTTAGCTCTGGAAACACCATATATTTT. It codes for CASSSGPLSSGNTIYF.

This clonotype was picked up many times. The chain is built from TRBV29-1 and TRBJ2-4; the D call may be TRBD1 or TRBD2 (5 bases each). The V gene's germline CDR1 is SQVTM and CDR2 ANQGSEA. The CDR3 loop spans 14 amino acids. Trimming removed 7 bases at V and 6 bases at J, with 19 bases between. The CDR3 reads CSAVGGDGLNIQYF. The DNA of the CDR3 is TGCAGCGCCGTTGGTGGGGACGGATTAAACATTCAGTACTTC.

This clonotype has at least ten counts. This chain joins TRBV7-2 and TRBJ2-2, with TRBD1 matching over 8 bases. The CDR3 is 16 amino acids. Looked up from germline, CDR1 is SGHTA and CDR2 is FQGNSA. V gave up 5 bases and J gave up 1 base; unmatched junction bases: 6. This chain's CDR3 is CASSPTGARNTGELFF. Here the CDR3 DNA reads TGTGCCAGCAGCCCGACAGGGGCTAGGAACACCGGGGAGCTGTTTTTT.

This clonotype was seen repeatedly, ten times or more. Mismatch with germline at one junction end may stem from a read error. The chain combines TRBV28 with TRBJ1-4; TRBD1 aligns across 9 bases. Germline V lookup: CDR1 MDHEN, CDR2 SYDVKM. This CDR3 has 14 amino acids. The CDR3 spells CASSPLGGSGTGLF. The CDR3 DNA sequence: TGTGCCAGCAGTCCGCTGGGGGGTTCCGGGACAGGGCTTTTT.

This clonotype was observed many times. The chain couples TRBV6-5 to TRBJ2-4, with 7 bases fitting TRBD2. Trimming cost V 4 bases and J 7 bases; bases outside gene matches: 7. Germline V gene lookup returns CDR1 MNHEY and CDR2 SVGAGI. The CDR3 covers 14 residues. The CDR3 sequence is CASSSSGGGNIQYF. The CDR3 bases are TGTGCCAGCAGTTCTTCTGGGGGGGGGAACATTCAGTACTTC.

This clonotype was found many times. This sequence joins TRBV7-2 and TRBJ2-3; 11 nucleotides agree with TRBD2. The germline CDR1 and CDR2 sequences are SGHTA and FQGNSA. After removal of 3 bases from V and 5 bases from J, the junction contained 7 bases not matched to a gene. The CDR3 totals 16 residues. The CDR3, as DNA: TGTGCCAGCAGCTTGAATAGCGGGGGGGCTAAAGATACGCAGTATTTT. This sequence encodes CASSLNSGGAKDTQYF.

Ten or more counts support this clonotype. This chain uses TRBV11-2 with TRBJ2-2; no reliable D call. The CDR3 is 13 residues long. The V and J ends lost 5 bases and 2 bases respectively, with 6 bases between them. CDR1 SGHAT and CDR2 FQNNGV come from the germline V gene. CDR3 sequence (DNA): TGTGCCAGCAGCCGATCTAACACCGGGGAGCTGTTTTTT. It translates to CASSRSNTGELFF.

The table lists this clonotype with many counts. The chain has TRBV10-3 and TRBJ2-2; no definite D call. The CDR3 sequence is 15 residues long. Per germline, CDR1 ENHRY and CDR2 SYGVKD. Trimming took off 6 bases at V and 6 bases at J, with 17 bases between the two ends. The CDR3 here is CAIRSRAAGPGELFF. The CDR3, as DNA: TGTGCCATCAGAAGTAGGGCGGCCGGACCCGGGGAGCTGTTTTTT.

This clonotype was counted ten times or more. This chain connects TRBV5-6 to TRBJ2-1, with TRBD2 matching over 8 bases. The CDR3 length is 16 residues. Germline CDR1 is SGHDT and CDR2 is YYEEEE. The trim removed 0 bases at V and 2 bases at J, leaving 4 bases unmatched. The CDR3: CASSLVSGSAYNEQFF. For the CDR3, the DNA is TGTGCCAGCAGCTTGGTCAGCGGGAGCGCCTACAATGAGCAGTTCTTC.

In its sample, this clonotype was seen many times. This chain joins TRBV27 and TRBJ1-6; D may be TRBD1 (6 bases). Trimming removed 3 bases from V and 12 bases from J, with 18 bases in between. CDR3 length: 15 amino acids. Germline values: CDR1 MNHEY, CDR2 SMNVEV (reference sequence). The CDR3 DNA follows: TGTGCCAGCAGTTTCTTAACAGGGTTGGTAGAACCCCTCCACTTT. Its protein product is CASSFLTGLVEPLHF.

This clonotype was counted only a few times. The V gene is TRBV28, the J gene TRBJ2-3; D possibly matches TRBD1 or TRBD2 (5 bases each). The germline gives CDR1 MDHEN, CDR2 SYDVKM. CDR3 length: 15 amino acids. V was pared by 2 bases and J by 3 bases, with 12 bases between. The CDR3 loop reads CASSLGSRGTDTQYF. The CDR3 DNA is TGTGCCAGCAGTTTAGGGTCGAGGGGAACAGATACGCAGTATTTT.

This clonotype was detected a few times. The J gene is TRBJ2-5, the V gene TRBV5-1; 7 bases align to TRBD1. Looked up from germline, CDR1 is SGHRS and CDR2 is YFSETQ. This CDR3 has 15 residues. V lost 3 bases and J lost 2; bases outside the gene matches: 7. CDR3 loop: CASSYPRGPQETQYF. For the CDR3, the DNA is TGCGCCAGCAGCTATCCTAGGGGGCCTCAAGAGACCCAGTACTTC.

This clonotype showed up many times. The chain carries TRBV12-3 or TRBV12-4 and TRBJ2-3; TRBD1 aligns across 7 bases. The CDR3 covers 15 residues. Trimming took 6 bases from V and 4 from J; bases not matched to a gene: 10. The CDR3 DNA is TGTGCCAGCAGCCATGACAGGGTTAAGCCAGATACGCAGTATTTT. Its translation: CASSHDRVKPDTQYF.

Sample share makes this clonotype medium-sized. The chain is built from TRBV6-5 and TRBJ2-1, with 9 bases matching TRBD2. Germline V CDR1 and CDR2: MNHEY, SVGAGI. Unmatched junction bases numbered 7, after V lost 5 bases and J lost 2 bases. The length of the CDR3 is 16 residues. The CDR3 DNA sequence: TGTGCCAGCAGTCATTCTAGCGGGGAGGCCTACAATGAGCAGTTCTTC. It yields the protein CASSHSSGEAYNEQFF.

There are many counts of this clonotype. The J gene is TRBJ2-7, the V gene TRBV20-1; the D gene is possibly TRBD2 (5 bases). The germline V and J ends were trimmed by 5 bases and 1 base, with 18 bases remaining between them. This CDR3 has 15 amino acids. Germline CDR1 DFQATT, CDR2 SNEGSKA (reference sequence). Here the CDR3 reads CSAGGGRAPSYEQYF. CDR3 DNA: TGCAGTGCTGGAGGCGGGCGGGCTCCTTCCTACGAGCAGTACTTC.

This chain links TRBV7-9 with TRBJ1-2, with a tentative D call TRBD1 (5 bases). The germline gives CDR1 SEHNR, CDR2 FQNEAQ (reference sequence). The V end lost 2 bases, the J end lost 8 bases, and 21 bases lay between the germline ends. This CDR3 spans 16 amino acids. CDR3 sequence reads: CASSLLRDRSVEGYTF. The CDR3 DNA follows: TGTGCCAGCAGCTTACTCCGGGACCGCAGTGTGGAGGGCTACACCTTC.

A note on this clonotype: The conserved final phenylalanine or tryptophan is absent from the CDR3, which likely points to a read error. The V call is TRBV20-1, the J call TRBJ1-4; no clear D. The V and J ends lost 0 bases and 8 bases respectively, with 10 bases between them. CDR1 DFQATT and CDR2 SNEGSKA come from the germline V gene (reference sequence). The CDR3 totals 13 residues. CDR3 sequence: CSAREGLEEKLFL. DNA of the CDR3: TGCAGTGCTAGAGAGGGATTAGAAGAAAAACTGTTTTTG.